This T cell receptor beta chain was sequenced for a study of shared clonotypes between healthy human individuals. The overall study: Donor composition was a couple of women and three men, aged 18 to 49. Findings and caveats of the study: Sequencing depth was predicted to influence how clonotypes are shared among donors. For sorted subsets, rarefaction showed incomplete sequencing despite large depth.

On this clone: What it recognizes is unknown.

Genomic DNA per cell subset filled all wells of several immunoSEQ plates. Only in-frame clones appear in the TCRdb table, and some are missing; sequencing was by immunoSEQ multiplex PCR. The repertoire holds a few million clones, with approximately 93% as singletons. Germline CDR1 MNHEY, CDR2 SVGAGI. V lost 2 bases, J lost 7 bases, and 6 bases stayed unmatched. This CDR3 region has 16 residues. V and J are TRBV6-5 and TRBJ2-1; 12 bases fit TRBD2. The specimen sequenced was naive CD4+ T cells from PBMCs. As for subset: CD45RA+ positively selected. The TCR was taken from a man in his late teens or twenties in good health. Some clones in this sample may be carry-over from other donors' samples. The CDR3 bases are TGTGCCAGCAGTTACCCGGTCACTAGCGGGAGGAATGAGCAGTTCTTC. Residues: CASSYPVTSGRNEQFF.